In its sample, the clone carrying this T cell receptor beta chain was seen a few times. Preparation of the TCRbeta library involved a method that used unique molecular identifiers. TCRdb ran MiXCR on the PCR reads and lists one entry per CDR3 protein. Of about 420,000 distinct CDR3 sequences in the sample, roughly 11% are singletons; the top ten hold about 5%. The data stem from a study of T-cell reconstitution after alpha-beta-depleted transplantation in children. V lost 4 bases to trimming and J lost 6 bases, with 8 bases between them. The CDR3 is 12 residues long. The genes are TRBV12-3 or TRBV12-4 and TRBJ2-3, with D perhaps TRBD1 (6 bases). This receptor was identified in a human donor who donated a stem cell graft to a child with acute myeloid leukemia. The sample was PBMCs from the stem cell graft donor, taken from the stem cell graft. The CDR3 bases are TGTGCCAGCAGTTCCACAGGGGATACGCAGTATTTT. It is translated as CASSSTGDTQYF.